This T cell receptor beta chain was captured in a study of T cell responses to AZD1222 COVID-19 vaccine listed by TCRdb under 2021. About the investigation overall: AZD1222 recipients with second doses at about 4 weeks or about 12 weeks were pooled, because spike-specific TCR depth and breadth did not differ between schedules. TCR sequencing was performed for 230 to 250 trial participants, of whom about 200 were given two doses of AZD1222 and roughly 25 were given two doses of MenACWY control vaccine. Trial participants were enrolled by age into subgroups of 18-55, 56-69 and 70-plus years, and roughly 150, 30 and 60 TCR-sequenced participants, respectively, were included in these subgroups. Study-level results and caveats: No day 14 peak-response samples were available, so repertoires were characterized only after the peak T cell response. Nearly half of unique spike-specific TCRs reportedly recognized epitopes outside regions mutated in the B.1.351 and B.1.1.7 variants. Participants were mostly white British and included more females than males, and it was suggested by the authors that clonal diversity may have been underestimated. The whole spike protein was spanned by vaccine-associated CD4 TCRs, and dominant responses were seen in regions 160-218 and 743-854. Conclusions about previously exposed vaccinees were limited because only five to seven AZD1222 recipients were SARS-CoV-2 seropositive at baseline. In the small 56-69-year group, the increase in depth fell short of significance, most likely because of low power. After two AZD1222 doses, both the breadth and the depth of spike-specific TCRs were significantly higher than at day 0 and than in MenACWY recipients.

Reading the label with the study, this specimen's time point is: baseline before first vaccination. Vaccinee samples came from UK trials COV001 and COV002, including a single-blind randomized controlled phase 2/3 trial of AZD1222 (ChAdOx1 nCoV-19) in healthy adults. For TCRbeta chain sequencing, PBMC samples were collected from trial participants at day 0 and at day 28 after the second dose. Looking up the germline V gene yields CDR1 SNHLY and CDR2 FYNNEI. The CDR3 contains 16 residues, cysteine and phenylalanine counted. Only the CDR3 DNA stays, 48 bases, in frame from base 1. V gives up 7 bases and J gives up 3 bases, and the segment between their germline ends measures 21 bases. The CDR3 regions of human TCRbeta chains were analyzed by immunosequencing. The authors processed their data as follows. TCRs in the repertoires were compared against a reference library of SARS-CoV-2-specific TCRs that had been generated with the MIRA antigen-specificity platform. Breadth meant the fraction of unique TCRs that were SARS-CoV-2-associated, whereas depth meant the fraction of total T cells that were SARS-CoV-2-associated. Each spike-specific TCR was assigned to its reactive spike region and to a CD4 or CD8 class using the MIRA data. Log10-transformed breadth and depth values were compared by one-way ANOVA with Sidak's multiple comparisons tests. The immuneACCESS repertoire file appears here via TCRdb, limited to in-frame rearrangements. These files lack a portion of the clones; in checked studies, under half of the deficit traces to unresolved V genes, and the cause of the others is not known. The V and J calls and clone size are taken from that table; D and trimming were inferred from the DNA. The table for this sample lists 170,000 or so clones; approximately 90% of them were counted only once. The top ten hold around 2.6% of the sample.

In the case of this clone: Its antigen specificity is not known. No clone much larger than this one lies a single base away; base qualities are absent.

In this chain, TRBV2 is recombined with TRBJ1-1, with TRBD1 as a weak D call on 5 bases. The receptor comes from an adult in good health. The sequencing here drew on peripheral blood, taken on day 0 of AZD1222 vaccination. The CDR3 has the sequence CASILGGKGAYTEAFF. The DNA sequence is as follows: TGTGCCAGCATTCTTGGGGGGAAGGGAGCCTACACTGAAGCTTTCTTT.